This TCR beta chain was documented in a study of identical twins. Study-wide results and caveats: Some out-of-frame alpha sequences were shared by twins, and these showed excess low generation probability.

TCRdb re-analysed the 5' RACE reads in MiXCR, keeping a single row per CDR3 protein. The profile shows about 240,000 distinct CDR3 sequences, over 9.5% of them singletons. The CDR3 covers 14 residues. In germline, CDR1 is SGHVS, CDR2 FQNEAQ. The V and J ends lost 3 bases and 1 base respectively, with 8 bases between them. A few counts support this clonotype. Its antigen is unknown. The sample also formed part of further work on yellow fever vaccine responses in identical twins.

The clonotype was recovered from a woman aged 18-29 years in good health. The genes are TRBV7-8 and TRBJ2-3; D call uncertain. The sequenced material came from memory (CD45RO+) T cells sorted from blood. CDR3 region: CASSFMAGTDTQYF. The CDR3 bases are TGTGCCAGCAGCTTCATGGCTGGCACAGATACGCAGTATTTT.